This T cell receptor beta chain was sequenced during a study of cytomegalovirus exposure and HLA in healthy donors. Findings and caveats of the study: Researchers catalogued around 150 TCR beta chains as cytomegalovirus-associated.

As concerns this clone: Its cognate antigen is unknown.

Per germline, CDR1 SGHTA and CDR2 FQGNSA. The J segment lost 2 bases and the V segment lost 0 bases, leaving 5 bases of the junction unmatched. This CDR3 has 16 residues. With 60 Vbeta and 13 Jbeta primers, the PCR was carried out. Profiling relied on immunoSEQ multiplex PCR, and the TCRdb table lists in-frame clones only, not all of them. Found here are about 96,000 clones, 65% to 75% of them singletons; the top ten hold roughly 3.2%. The receptor was isolated from a female donor in good health and CMV-seropositive. The V call is TRBV7-2, the J call TRBJ2-7, with 9 bases that match TRBD1. Input material: PBMCs. The CDR3 reads CASSLAAGQGTYEQYF. Written as DNA, the CDR3 is TGTGCCAGCAGCTTAGCCGCGGGACAGGGTACCTACGAGCAGTACTTC.